A single sample gave rise to the 21 T cell receptor beta chains below, sequenced in a study of blood T cell repertoires in COVID-19. Libraries were prepared by immunoSEQ multiplex PCR; TCRdb keeps only in-frame clonotypes and omits some of them. The table shows under 300,000 clones, with around 82% occurring only once. Material for sequencing was peripheral blood. These receptor sequences come from an elderly woman with active or convalescent COVID-19.

The V gene is TRBV28, the J gene TRBJ1-4, with TRBD1 identical over 9 bases. Per germline, CDR1 MDHEN and CDR2 SYDVKM. The CDR3 length is 14 residues. Trimming removed 10 bases from V and 7 bases from J; junction bases left unmatched: 10. Here the CDR3 DNA reads TGTGCCACCATGGGGACAGGGTGGCGTGAAAAACTGTTTTTT. Protein sequence: CATMGTGWREKLFF.

The rearrangement links TRBV5-4 to TRBJ1-4; 9 bases fit TRBD1. V lost 4 bases to trimming and J lost 6 bases; unmatched junction nucleotides: 7. The CDR3 has 15 amino acids. Germline values: CDR1 SGHNT, CDR2 YYREEE (reference sequence). The CDR3 DNA follows: TGTGCCAGCAGCGCCGGACAGGGGAGGGATGAAAAACTGTTTTTT. Its translation is CASSAGQGRDEKLFF.

The gene calls are TRBV28 and TRBJ1-2; the D is unclear. V dropped 7 bases and J dropped 8 bases, with 14 bases sitting between them. The germline CDR1 and CDR2 sequences are MDHEN and SYDVKM. The CDR3 spans 12 residues. The CDR3 protein is CASNGGSGGYTF. The CDR3 region has the DNA TGTGCCAGCAATGGTGGGTCAGGAGGCTACACCTTC.

The V gene is TRBV28, the J gene TRBJ2-1; 7 nucleotides line up with TRBD2. V gave up 3 bases and J gave up 4 bases; unmatched junction bases: 3. This CDR3 spans 14 amino acids. Germline CDR1 and CDR2: MDHEN and SYDVKM. In DNA form, the CDR3 reads TGTGCCAGCAGTTTGGCGGGGGTTTACAATGAGCAGTTCTTC. As protein: CASSLAGVYNEQFF. Drawing the rest from reference TRBV28 and TRBJ2-1, the complete variable domain is DVKVTQSSRYLVKRTGEKVFLECVQDMDHENMFWYRQDPGLGLRLIYFSYDVKMKEKGDIPEGYSVSREKKERFSLILESASTNQTSMYLCASSLAGVYNEQFFGPGTRLTVL.

The genes are TRBV27 and TRBJ1-6; 9 bases are shared with TRBD1. Germline assignment: CDR1 MNHEY and CDR2 SMNVEV (reference sequence). V gave up 4 bases and J gave up 9 bases; unmatched junction bases: 7. This CDR3 comprises 15 residues. The CDR3 reads CASSWRGQGVSPLHF. The DNA of the CDR3 is TGTGCCAGCAGTTGGAGGGGACAGGGCGTTTCACCCCTCCACTTT.

V is TRBV28 and J is TRBJ2-1; 10 positions match TRBD1. Germline V gene data show CDR1 as MDHEN and CDR2 as SYDVKM. This CDR3 has 17 amino acids. The trim removed 7 bases at V and 5 bases at J, leaving 14 bases unmatched. The CDR3 loop reads CASTIRTGGLIDNEQFF. CDR3 in DNA: TGTGCCAGCACAATAAGGACAGGGGGTTTGATAGACAATGAGCAGTTCTTC.

The chain uses TRBV6-5 and TRBJ1-1; the match to TRBD1 covers 8 bases. Germline CDR1 reads MNHEY; CDR2 reads SVGAGI. CDR3 length: 13 amino acids. After removal of 6 bases from V and 3 bases from J, the junction contained 3 bases not matched to a gene. The CDR3 nucleotides read TGTGCCAGCAGGGAGACAGGGGACACTGAAGCTTTCTTT. It specifies CASRETGDTEAFF.

This clone was detected once. V usage is TRBV5-1 and J usage is TRBJ1-1, with D possibly matching TRBD1 (6 bases). The CDR3 has 14 amino acids. Germline loops: CDR1 SGHRS, CDR2 YFSETQ. The V and J ends lost 0 bases and 11 bases respectively, with 17 bases between them. In DNA form, the CDR3 reads TGCGCCAGCAGCTTGGATGGGGGCAGGAGAATGGCTTTCTTT. Its translation is CASSLDGGRRMAFF.

V is TRBV5-1 and J is TRBJ1-6, with 7 bases lining up with TRBD1. With V trimmed by 3 bases and J by 10 bases, 13 bases remained unmatched. The CDR3 consists of 16 residues. Germline CDR1 SGHRS, CDR2 YFSETQ. The DNA for the CDR3 is TGCGCCAGCAGCTCATCCGGGACAGTCTCGGGATCACCCCTCCACTTT. This codes for CASSSSGTVSGSPLHF.

The table lists this clone with a few counts. This chain links TRBV5-6 with TRBJ2-1; TRBD2 agrees at 10 bases. After removal of 4 bases from V and 4 bases from J, the junction contained 8 bases not matched to a gene. The CDR3 has 16 amino acids. The germline V gene has CDR1 SGHDT and CDR2 YYEEEE. The CDR3 bases are TGTGCCAGCAGCCCACGCATACTAGCGGGGTACAATGAGCAGTTCTTC. Translation: CASSPRILAGYNEQFF.

The genes are TRBV6-6 and TRBJ1-2, with D hard to call. There are 16 residues in the CDR3. Per germline, CDR1 MNHNY and CDR2 SVGAGI (reference sequence). Between the trimmed V and J ends, which lost 4 bases and 4 bases, there was a span of 19 bases. The CDR3 DNA is TGTGCCAGCAGTTCCCCGGGTCAGCCTCCCTCCTATGGCTACACCTTC. Its protein is CASSSPGQPPSYGYTF.

This clone showed up just a few times. V gene TRBV10-3 combines with J gene TRBJ1-1; TRBD1 aligns across 9 bases. CDR3 length equals 12 residues. Trimming cost V 6 bases and J 7 bases; bases outside gene matches: 3. CDR1 is ENHRY and CDR2 is SYGVKD in the germline V gene. The CDR3 coding sequence is TGTGCCATCAGGACGGACAGGGGTGAAGCTTTCTTT. Protein sequence: CAIRTDRGEAFF.

This sequence joins TRBV2 and TRBJ2-7, with 9 nucleotides matching TRBD1. Germline V gene sequence: CDR1 SNHLY, CDR2 FYNNEI. Germline trimming cut 6 bases from V and 6 bases from J; bases unmatched to any gene: 15. The CDR3 length is 16 residues. CDR3 in amino acids: CASRPVPGQGLGEQYF. CDR3 nucleotides: TGTGCCAGCAGACCAGTACCGGGACAGGGTCTTGGCGAGCAGTACTTC.

This clone showed up just a few times. The chain employs TRBV19 and TRBJ2-7, with TRBD1 as a possible D gene (5 bases). V was clipped by 3 bases and J by 7 bases, with 16 bases between them. The CDR3 length is 14 residues. CDR1 and CDR2 (germline): LNHDA, SQIVND (reference sequence). CDR3 protein: CASSIQGDVREQYF. CDR3 DNA sequence: TGTGCCAGTAGTATTCAGGGCGACGTGAGGGAGCAGTACTTC.

J is TRBJ1-1 and V is TRBV5-1, with no clear D. The V gene's germline CDR1 is SGHRS and CDR2 YFSETQ. The CDR3 length is 15 residues. V was trimmed by 0 bases and J by 3 bases, leaving 12 bases between them. CDR3 in DNA: TGCGCCAGCAGCTTGGTCGGGGTCGCGGACACTGAAGCTTTCTTT. This encodes CASSLVGVADTEAFF.

This clone was counted between two and nine times. V is TRBV11-3 and J is TRBJ2-7, with D perhaps TRBD2 (6 bases). The CDR3 contains 15 residues. The V gene lost 2 bases and the J gene lost 1 base, with 12 bases spanning the gap. The germline V gene encodes CDR1 SGHNT and CDR2 YENEEA. The CDR3 coding sequence is TGTGCCAGCAGCTTACGAGGGACTCCTTCCTACGAGCAGTACTTC. Amino acid sequence: CASSLRGTPSYEQYF.

In regard to this clone: This sample includes further DNA sequences coding for the same CDR3. The CDR3 nucleotides read TGTGCCAGCAGCCAAGGGACTAGCGGGGATAATGAGCAGTTCTTC. It codes for CASSQGTSGDNEQFF. The rearrangement joins TRBV3-1 (or the pseudogene TRBV3-2) to TRBJ2-1; 12 nucleotides match TRBD2. The germline CDR1 and CDR2 sequences are LGHDT and YNNKEL (reference sequence). This CDR3 is built from 15 residues. J was trimmed by 7 bases and V by 1 base; bases with no gene match: 2.

V usage is TRBV5-1 and J usage is TRBJ1-2, with 9 bases that match TRBD1. V lost 4 bases and J lost 8; bases outside the gene matches: 6. The germline CDR1 and CDR2 sequences are SGHRS and YFSETQ. The CDR3 covers 13 residues. This CDR3 is CASSKPGQGGYTF. CDR3 nucleotide sequence: TGCGCCAGCAGCAAGCCGGGACAGGGAGGCTACACCTTC.

The J gene is TRBJ1-3, the V gene TRBV5-4; the D gene is possibly TRBD1 (6 bases). Trimming stripped 3 bases from V and 2 bases from J, with 15 bases between. Germline CDR1 is SGHNT and CDR2 is YYREEE (reference sequence). CDR3 length: 16 amino acids. The CDR3 nucleotides read TGTGCCAGCAGCTCAGGTCCAACAGGGACTGGAAACACCATATATTTT. Its translation: CASSSGPTGTGNTIYF. The full variable domain, in which reference TRBV5-4 and TRBJ1-3 provide the parts outside the CDR3, is ETGVTQSPTHLIKTRGQQVTLRCSSQSGHNTVSWYQQALGQGPQFIFQYYREEENGRGNFPPRFSGLQFPNYSSELNVNALELDDSALYLCASSSGPTGTGNTIYFGEGSWLTVV.

This clone was found once. The chain is built from TRBV7-2 and TRBJ2-1, with TRBD1 matching 7 bases. CDR1 and CDR2 (germline): SGHTA, FQGNSA. The V and J ends lost 4 bases and 7 bases, in that order; junction bases with no gene match: 10. CDR3 length: 15 residues. CDR3 protein: CASSWKGGAENEQFF. Written as DNA, the CDR3 is TGTGCCAGCAGCTGGAAAGGGGGCGCTGAAAATGAGCAGTTCTTC.

This sequence joins TRBV28 and TRBJ1-2; D might be TRBD1 (6 bases). Trimming took off 11 bases at V and 2 bases at J, with 18 bases between the two ends. Germline CDR1 is MDHEN and CDR2 is SYDVKM. The CDR3 sequence is 14 residues long. DNA for the CDR3: TGTGCCGCCATTACAGCAGGGGTCAACTATGGCTACACCTTC. Its protein is CAAITAGVNYGYTF.